Described below is a single T cell receptor (beta chain) sequence and its context. Its antigen is undetermined. Measured with immunoSEQ multiplex PCR; TCRdb has only the in-frame clones, and not every one. In the table there are about 960,000 clones, 70% to 85% of which are singletons. This specimen belongs to a study of shared clonotypes between healthy human individuals. Study observations and caveats: Clonotype sharing across several donors was observed for about 5.2% of naive CD4 clonotypes.

V lost 4 bases and J 2 bases, leaving 6 bases between the germline ends. The length of the CDR3 is 13 residues. The germline V gene has CDR1 SNHLY and CDR2 FYNNEI. The study enrolled healthy HIV-negative adults without recent acute infections or vaccinations as donors. This receptor was obtained from a man between 18 and 35 years old in good health. The rearrangement links TRBV2 to TRBJ1-5, with D hard to call. The sequenced material came from memory CD4+ T cells sorted from blood. Specified subset: CD45RA-negative fraction. CDR3 sequence: CASSGWGNQPQHF. The CDR3 nucleotides read TGTGCCAGCAGTGGCTGGGGCAATCAGCCCCAGCATTTT.